Sequencing of this TCR beta chain was carried out in a study of T cell responses to AZD1222 COVID-19 vaccine. The study, taken as a whole, reports: Elevations in Spike-specific TCR breadth and depth followed administration of two AZD1222 doses. A reported finding is that nearly half of spike-specific TCRs target unmutated variant regions. Donors skewed white British and female; clonal diversity was possibly underestimated. Vaccine-associated CD4 TCRs ranged over spike, dominating at 160-218 and 743-854.

Worth noting for this clone: The antigen is unknown.

Method: immunoSEQ multiplex PCR; TCRdb's copy keeps in-frame clones and lacks some. The table includes under 80,000 clones, 80% to 85% detected once. The CDR3 runs to 16 residues. Germline V gene sequence: CDR1 GTSNPN, CDR2 SVGIG (reference sequence). V was shortened by 1 base and J by 6 bases, with 18 bases between the two germline ends. The sequences come from peripheral blood, collected on day 0 of AZD1222 vaccination. This TCR was recovered from an adult in good health. The chain combines TRBV30 with TRBJ1-4; D not resolved. CDR3 sequence: CAWSESLGRLDEKLFF. CDR3 bases: TGTGCCTGGAGTGAGTCACTGGGCAGGCTTGATGAAAAACTGTTTTTT. Looking up the rest from reference TRBV30 and TRBJ1-4 gives the full variable domain: SQTIHQWPATLVQPVGSPLSLECTVEGTSNPNLYWYRQAAGRGLQLLFYSVGIGQISSEVPQNLSASRPQDRQFILSSKKLLLSDSGFYLCAWSESLGRLDEKLFFGSGTQLSVL.